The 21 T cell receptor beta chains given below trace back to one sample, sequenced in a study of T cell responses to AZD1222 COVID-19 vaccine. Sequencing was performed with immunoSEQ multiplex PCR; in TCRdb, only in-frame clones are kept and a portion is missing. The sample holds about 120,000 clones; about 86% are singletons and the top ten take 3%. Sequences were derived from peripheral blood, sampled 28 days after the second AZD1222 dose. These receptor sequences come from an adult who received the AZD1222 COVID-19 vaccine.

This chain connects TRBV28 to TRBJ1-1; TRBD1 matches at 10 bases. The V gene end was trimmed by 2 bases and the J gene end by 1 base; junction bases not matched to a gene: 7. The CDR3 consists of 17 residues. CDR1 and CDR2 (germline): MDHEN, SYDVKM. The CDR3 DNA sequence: TGTGCCAGCAGTTTAGACAGGGGGCGACTGGCGAACACTGAAGCTTTCTTT. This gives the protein CASSLDRGRLANTEAFF. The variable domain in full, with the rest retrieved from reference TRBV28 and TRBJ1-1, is DVKVTQSSRYLVKRTGEKVFLECVQDMDHENMFWYRQDPGLGLRLIYFSYDVKMKEKGDIPEGYSVSREKKERFSLILESASTNQTSMYLCASSLDRGRLANTEAFFGQGTRLTVV.

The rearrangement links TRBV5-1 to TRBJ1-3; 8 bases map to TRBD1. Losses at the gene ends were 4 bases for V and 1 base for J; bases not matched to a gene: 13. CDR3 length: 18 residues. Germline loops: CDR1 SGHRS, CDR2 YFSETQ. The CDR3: CASSPGFRTGTSGNTIYF. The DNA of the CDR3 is TGCGCCAGCAGCCCGGGTTTTCGGACAGGGACATCTGGAAACACCATATATTTT.

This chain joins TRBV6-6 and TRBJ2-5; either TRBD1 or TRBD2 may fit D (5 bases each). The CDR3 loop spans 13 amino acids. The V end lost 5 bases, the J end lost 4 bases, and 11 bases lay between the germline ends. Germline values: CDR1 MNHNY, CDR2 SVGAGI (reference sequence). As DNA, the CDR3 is TGTGCCAGCAGTCCCCCGGGGCGAGAGACCCAGTACTTC. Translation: CASSPPGRETQYF.

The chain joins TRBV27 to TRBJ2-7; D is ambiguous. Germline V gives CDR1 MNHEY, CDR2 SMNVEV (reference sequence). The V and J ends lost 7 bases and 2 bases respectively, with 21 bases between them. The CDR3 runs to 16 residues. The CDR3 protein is CASTSIWADRPYEQYF. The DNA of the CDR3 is TGTGCCAGCACTTCAATTTGGGCTGACCGTCCCTACGAGCAGTACTTC.

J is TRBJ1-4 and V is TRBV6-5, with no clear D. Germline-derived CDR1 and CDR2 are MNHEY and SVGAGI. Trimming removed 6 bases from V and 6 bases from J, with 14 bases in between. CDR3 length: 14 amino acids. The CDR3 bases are TGTGCCAGCAGGAATTGGGAGCTACATGAAAAACTGTTTTTT. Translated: CASRNWELHEKLFF.

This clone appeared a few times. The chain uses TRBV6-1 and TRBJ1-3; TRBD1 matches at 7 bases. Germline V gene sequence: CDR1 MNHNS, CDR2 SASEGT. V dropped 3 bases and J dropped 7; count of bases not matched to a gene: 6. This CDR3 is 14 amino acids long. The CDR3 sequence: CASSDRDSRNTIYF. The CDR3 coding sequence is TGTGCCAGCAGTGACCGGGACAGCAGGAACACCATATATTTT.

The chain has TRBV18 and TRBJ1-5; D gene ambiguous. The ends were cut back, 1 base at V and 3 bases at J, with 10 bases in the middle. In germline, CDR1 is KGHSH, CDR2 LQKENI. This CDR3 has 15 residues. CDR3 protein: CASSPQFGDNQPQHF. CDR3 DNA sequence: TGTGCCAGCTCACCACAGTTCGGTGACAATCAGCCCCAGCATTTT.

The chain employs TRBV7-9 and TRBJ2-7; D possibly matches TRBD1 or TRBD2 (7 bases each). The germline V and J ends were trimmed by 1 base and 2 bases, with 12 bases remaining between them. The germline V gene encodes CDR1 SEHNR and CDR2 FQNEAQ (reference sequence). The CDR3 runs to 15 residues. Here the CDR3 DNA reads TGTGCCAGCAGCTTAGACAGGGGAGGGGCCTACGAGCAGTACTTC. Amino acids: CASSLDRGGAYEQYF.

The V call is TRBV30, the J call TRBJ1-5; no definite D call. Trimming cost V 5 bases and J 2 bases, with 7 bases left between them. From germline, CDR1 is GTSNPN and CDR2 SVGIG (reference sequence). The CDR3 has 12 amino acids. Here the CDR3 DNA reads TGTGCCTGGGGTTCGGGCAATCAGCCCCAGCATTTT. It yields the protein CAWGSGNQPQHF.

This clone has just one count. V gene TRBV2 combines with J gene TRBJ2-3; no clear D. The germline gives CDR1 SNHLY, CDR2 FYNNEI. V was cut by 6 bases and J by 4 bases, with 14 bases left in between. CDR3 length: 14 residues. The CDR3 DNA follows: TGTGCCAGCAGGATAGAGGCACGCGCAGATACGCAGTATTTT. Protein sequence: CASRIEARADTQYF. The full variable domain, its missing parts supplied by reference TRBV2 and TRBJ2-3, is EPEVTQTPSHQVTQMGQEVILRCVPISNHLYFYWYRQILGQKVEFLVSFYNNEISEKSEIFDDQFSVERPDGSNFTLKIRSTKLEDSAMYFCASRIEARADTQYFGPGTRLTVL.

CDR3 amino acids: CAWSAIGTFLYGYTF. CDR3 nucleotides: TGTGCCTGGAGTGCCATCGGGACGTTTTTATATGGCTACACCTTC. This sequence joins TRBV30 and TRBJ1-2; D is perhaps TRBD1 (5 bases). CDR3 size: 15 residues. Germline values: CDR1 GTSNPN, CDR2 SVGIG (reference sequence). With 1 base removed from V and 5 bases from J, the gap between germline ends came to 17 bases. Filled out from reference TRBV30 and TRBJ1-2, the complete variable domain reads SQTIHQWPATLVQPVGSPLSLECTVEGTSNPNLYWYRQAAGRGLQLLFYSVGIGQISSEVPQNLSASRPQDRQFILSSKKLLLSDSGFYLCAWSAIGTFLYGYTFGSGTRLTVV.

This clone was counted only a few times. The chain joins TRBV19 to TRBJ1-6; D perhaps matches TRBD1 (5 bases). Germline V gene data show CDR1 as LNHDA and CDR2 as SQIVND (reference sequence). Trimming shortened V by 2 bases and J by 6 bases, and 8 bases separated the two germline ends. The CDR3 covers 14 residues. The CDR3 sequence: CASSIQGANSPLHF. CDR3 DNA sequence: TGTGCCAGTAGTATACAGGGAGCTAATTCACCCCTCCACTTT.

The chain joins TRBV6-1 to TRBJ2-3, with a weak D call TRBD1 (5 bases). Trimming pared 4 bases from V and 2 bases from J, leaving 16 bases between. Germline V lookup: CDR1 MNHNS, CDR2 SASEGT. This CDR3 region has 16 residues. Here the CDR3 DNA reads TGTGCCAGCAGTGCCACGCAGGGTGGCTTCACAGATACGCAGTATTTT. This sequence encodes CASSATQGGFTDTQYF.

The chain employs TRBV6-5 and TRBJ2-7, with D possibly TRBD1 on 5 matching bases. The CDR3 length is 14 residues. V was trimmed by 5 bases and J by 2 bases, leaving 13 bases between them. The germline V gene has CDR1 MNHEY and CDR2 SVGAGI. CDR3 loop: CASSSTGFPYEQYF. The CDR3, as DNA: TGTGCCAGCAGTAGTACAGGATTTCCCTACGAGCAGTACTTC.

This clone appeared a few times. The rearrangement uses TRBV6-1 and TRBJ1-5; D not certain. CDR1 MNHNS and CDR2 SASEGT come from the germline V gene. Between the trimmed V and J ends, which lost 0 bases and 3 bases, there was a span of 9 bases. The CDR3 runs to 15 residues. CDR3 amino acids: CASSEAPDNNQPQHF. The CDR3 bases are TGTGCCAGCAGTGAAGCGCCGGATAACAATCAGCCCCAGCATTTT.

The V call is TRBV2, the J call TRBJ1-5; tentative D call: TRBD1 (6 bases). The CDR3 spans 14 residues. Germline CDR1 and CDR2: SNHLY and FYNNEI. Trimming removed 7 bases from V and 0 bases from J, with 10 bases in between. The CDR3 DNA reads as TGTGCCAGCACTGGGACACCTAGCAATCAGCCCCAGCATTTT. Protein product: CASTGTPSNQPQHF. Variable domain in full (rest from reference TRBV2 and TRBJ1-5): EPEVTQTPSHQVTQMGQEVILRCVPISNHLYFYWYRQILGQKVEFLVSFYNNEISEKSEIFDDQFSVERPDGSNFTLKIRSTKLEDSAMYFCASTGTPSNQPQHFGDGTRLSIL.

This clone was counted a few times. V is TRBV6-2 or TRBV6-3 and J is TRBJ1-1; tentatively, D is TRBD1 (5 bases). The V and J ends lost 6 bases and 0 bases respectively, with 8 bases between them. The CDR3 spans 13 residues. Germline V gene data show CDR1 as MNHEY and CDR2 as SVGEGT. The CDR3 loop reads CASSLTVNTEAFF. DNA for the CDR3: TGTGCCAGCAGCCTGACAGTGAACACTGAAGCTTTCTTT.

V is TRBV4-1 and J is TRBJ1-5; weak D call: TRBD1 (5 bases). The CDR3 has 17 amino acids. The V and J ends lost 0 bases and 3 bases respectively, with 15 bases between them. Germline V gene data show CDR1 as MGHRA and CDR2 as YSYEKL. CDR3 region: CASSQDPGNSANQPQHF. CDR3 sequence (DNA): TGCGCCAGCAGCCAAGATCCAGGGAACTCAGCCAATCAGCCCCAGCATTTT.

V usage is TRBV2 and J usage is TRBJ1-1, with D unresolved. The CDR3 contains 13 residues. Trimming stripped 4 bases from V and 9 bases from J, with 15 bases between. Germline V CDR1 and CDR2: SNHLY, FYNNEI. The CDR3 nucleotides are TGTGCCAGCAGTGTGGTATTGGTCTCTCAAGCTTTCTTT. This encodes CASSVVLVSQAFF.

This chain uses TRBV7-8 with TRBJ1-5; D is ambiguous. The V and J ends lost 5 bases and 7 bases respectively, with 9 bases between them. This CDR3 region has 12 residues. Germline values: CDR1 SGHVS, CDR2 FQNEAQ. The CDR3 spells CASSHTRQPQHF. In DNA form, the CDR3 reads TGTGCCAGCAGCCACACACGACAGCCCCAGCATTTT.

CDR3 sequence reads: CASSVSGEKLFF. CDR3 coding DNA: TGTGCCAGCAGCGTTTCTGGTGAAAAACTGTTTTTT. The V gene is TRBV9, the J gene TRBJ1-4, with D unresolved. The CDR3 loop spans 12 amino acids. From germline, CDR1 is SGDLS and CDR2 YYNGEE. V was shortened by 2 bases and J by 7 bases, with 6 bases between the two germline ends.